This T cell receptor (beta chain) is from a study of cytomegalovirus exposure and HLA in healthy donors. Study context: There were under 140 million unique TCR beta sequences, drawn from roughly 200 million T cells, in an earlier analysis. Study-level results: 150 or so TCR beta chains were listed as cytomegalovirus-associated. In vitro experiments confirmed that three CMV-associated chains were specific for CMV antigens.

Amplification used 60 Vbeta primers and 13 Jbeta primers. The method was immunoSEQ multiplex PCR; TCRdb's version includes in-frame clones alone and lacks a portion of them. Here the sample spans 85,000 to 130,000 clones, about three quarters being singletons. As to this clone: What it recognizes is unknown.

Healthy bone marrow donors made up the cohort. Germline-derived CDR1 and CDR2 are MNHNS and SASEGT. This CDR3 has 15 residues. V was trimmed by 6 bases and J by 0 bases, leaving 14 bases between them. The chain uses TRBV6-1 and TRBJ1-1; D perhaps matches TRBD1 (5 bases). Sequencing was carried out using PBMCs. This clonotype was sampled from a woman in her late teens or twenties in good health and CMV-seropositive. The CDR3 sequence: CASRAPGGLNTEAFF. The DNA for the CDR3 is TGTGCCAGCAGAGCCCCGGGGGGTCTGAACACTGAAGCTTTCTTT.